Shown below are 12 T cell receptor beta chains from a single sample sequenced in a study of shared clonotypes between healthy human individuals. The data were produced by immunoSEQ multiplex PCR, yet TCRdb's version contains in-frame clones alone and is incomplete. The sample contains about 600,000 clones, 70% to 80% of which appear only once. What was sequenced was PBMCs. The receptors stem from a woman aged 40 to 50 in good health. Some clones in this sample may be carry-over from other donors' samples.

As concerns this clone: The identical CDR3 is also encoded by other nucleotide sequences in the sample. The chain couples TRBV11-2 to TRBJ2-1, with TRBD1 identical over 8 bases. V lost 5 bases, J lost 0 bases, and 3 bases stayed unmatched. Germline V gene data show CDR1 as SGHAT and CDR2 as FQNNGV. CDR3 length: 15 amino acids. The DNA for the CDR3 is TGTGCCAGCAGCCCCGACAGGGGCTCCTACAATGAGCAGTTCTTC. Protein sequence: CASSPDRGSYNEQFF.

The chain joins TRBV9 to TRBJ2-1; D remains ambiguous. V lost 0 bases and J 0 bases, leaving 10 bases between the germline ends. Germline CDR1 SGDLS, CDR2 YYNGEE. This CDR3 comprises 16 residues. CDR3 DNA sequence: TGTGCCAGCAGCGTAGTGGGTGCGAGCTCCTACAATGAGCAGTTCTTC. As protein: CASSVVGASSYNEQFF.

This clone was seen just once. A single base is all that separates this from a far larger clone, so a read error is likely. The gene calls are TRBV30 and TRBJ2-6; TRBD1 might be the D (6 bases). The CDR3 covers 16 residues. In germline, CDR1 is GTSNPN, CDR2 SVGIG (reference sequence). CDR3: CAWSKLWGPGANALTF. For the CDR3, the DNA is TGTGCCTGGAGTAAATTATGGGGGCCTGGGGCCAACGCCCTGACTTTC.

This clone was found a few times. The V gene is TRBV7-2, the J gene TRBJ2-2, with a tentative D call TRBD2 (5 bases). CDR3 length: 16 residues. Germline loops: CDR1 SGHTA, CDR2 FQGNSA. Deletions cut 7 bases from V and 0 bases from J, with 15 bases between. For the CDR3, the DNA is TGTGCCAGCACCCGGGTCCTAGCAGCGAACACCGGGGAGCTGTTTTTT. It translates to CASTRVLAANTGELFF.

This chain joins TRBV7-9 and TRBJ1-1, with 12 bases identical to TRBD1. The V gene's germline CDR1 is SEHNR and CDR2 FQNEAQ (reference sequence). There are 15 residues in the CDR3. V was clipped by 5 bases and J by 5 bases; unmatched bases: 6. CDR3 protein: CASSGGQGARTEAFF. The CDR3 bases are TGTGCCAGCAGCGGGGGACAGGGGGCAAGGACTGAAGCTTTCTTT.

The chain carries TRBV7-2 and TRBJ1-5; D gene ambiguous. The CDR3 contains 14 residues. Germline lookup yields CDR1 SGHTA and CDR2 FQGNSA. The ends were cut back, 0 bases at V and 5 bases at J, with 8 bases in the middle. The CDR3 loop reads CASSLALGYQPQHF. The CDR3 nucleotides are TGTGCCAGCAGCTTAGCGCTAGGTTATCAGCCCCAGCATTTT.

This clone was counted once. The chain uses TRBV29-1 and TRBJ2-7; maybe TRBD2 (6 bases). The germline V gene encodes CDR1 SQVTM and CDR2 ANQGSEA. The CDR3 is 15 amino acids. Trimming stripped 2 bases from V and 2 bases from J, with 16 bases between. The chain's CDR3 is CSVEFSGTDPYEQYF. The CDR3 DNA follows: TGCAGCGTTGAATTTTCCGGGACTGACCCCTACGAGCAGTACTTC.

Points on this clone: An end of the junction does not agree with germline; a read error may underlie this. This chain links TRBV6-6 with TRBJ2-2; the D gene could be TRBD1 or TRBD2 (5 bases each). The CDR3 spans 16 residues. Germline CDR1 is MNHNY and CDR2 is SVGAGI (reference sequence). CDR3 amino acids: CASSYSGRATAGELLF. The CDR3 DNA sequence: TGTGCCAGCAGTTATTCGGGCAGGGCGACGGCCGGGGAGCTGCTTTTT.

V gene TRBV7-9 combines with J gene TRBJ1-2; 7 nucleotides agree with TRBD1. Germline CDR1 is SEHNR and CDR2 is FQNEAQ (reference sequence). V lost 5 bases, J lost 4 bases, and 4 bases stayed unmatched. This CDR3 region has 13 residues. The CDR3 DNA is TGTGCCAGCAGCCTACAGGGGATCTATGGCTACACCTTC. This translates into CASSLQGIYGYTF.

The chain has TRBV6-1 and TRBJ2-5; 8 bases align to TRBD1. The assigned J gene may be wrong: the sequence end matches TRBJ2-7 better. This CDR3 contains 14 residues. CDR1 is MNHNS, CDR2 SASEGT, per germline. Here the CDR3 reads CASRGQGEIHEQYF. The CDR3 bases are TGTGCCAGCAGAGGACAGGGAGAAATCCACGAGCAGTACTTC.

The chain links TRBV27 to TRBJ2-1, with 10 nucleotides matching TRBD1. Trimming at V came to 1 base and at J to 7 bases, leaving 7 bases not matched to a gene. Germline CDR1 is MNHEY and CDR2 is SMNVEV (reference sequence). This CDR3 has 16 residues. The CDR3 DNA reads TGTGCCAGCAGTTTATTTGGACAGGGGGTACGTAATGAGCAGTTCTTC. This sequence encodes CASSLFGQGVRNEQFF.

The chain couples TRBV9 to TRBJ2-1; unclear D gene. This CDR3 is built from 16 residues. CDR1 is SGDLS, CDR2 YYNGEE, per germline. V lost 2 bases and J lost 2, with 14 bases in between. CDR3 bases: TGTGCCAGCAGCGTGTTTTCGCAGATCACCTACAATGAGCAGTTCTTC. Encoded protein: CASSVFSQITYNEQFF.